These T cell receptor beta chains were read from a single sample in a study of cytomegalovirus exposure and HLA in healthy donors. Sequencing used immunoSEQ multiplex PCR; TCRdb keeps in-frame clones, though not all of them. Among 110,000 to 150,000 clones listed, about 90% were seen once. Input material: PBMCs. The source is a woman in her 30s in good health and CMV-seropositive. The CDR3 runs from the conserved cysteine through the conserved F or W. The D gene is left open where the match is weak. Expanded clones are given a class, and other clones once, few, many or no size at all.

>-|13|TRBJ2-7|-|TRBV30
CAWSPGHKDEQYF
TGTGCCTGGAGCCCGGGACACAAGGACGAGCAGTACTTC
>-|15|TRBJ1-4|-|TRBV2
CASRAESWTNEKLFF
TGTGCCAGCAGGGCGGAGTCCTGGACTAATGAAAAACTGTTTTTT
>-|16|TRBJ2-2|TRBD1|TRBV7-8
CASSSRDRGLGGELFF
TGTGCCAGCAGCTCCCGGGACAGGGGGCTAGGCGGGGAGCTGTTTTTT
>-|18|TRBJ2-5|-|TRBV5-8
CASSQEGRTLILQETQYF
TGTGCCAGCAGCCAGGAGGGACGGACGTTAATATTACAAGAGACCCAGTACTTC
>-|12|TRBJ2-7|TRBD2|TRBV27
CASSSGLLEQYF
TGTGCCAGCAGTTCGGGACTATTGGAGCAGTACTTC
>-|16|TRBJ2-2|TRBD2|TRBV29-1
CSVGGTSGSNTGELFF
TGCAGCGTTGGGGGGACTAGCGGGAGTAACACCGGGGAGCTGTTTTTT
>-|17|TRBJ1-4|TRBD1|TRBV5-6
CASSQNRGTATNEKLFF
TGTGCCAGCAGCCAAAACAGGGGCACTGCAACTAATGAAAAACTGTTTTTT
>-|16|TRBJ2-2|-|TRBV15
CATSRDRETNTGELFF
TGTGCCACCAGCAGAGACAGGGAAACGAACACCGGGGAGCTGTTTTTT
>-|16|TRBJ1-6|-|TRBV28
CASSSIRGDSVSPLHF
TGTGCCAGCAGTTCAATCCGCGGGGACTCGGTTTCACCCCTCCACTTT
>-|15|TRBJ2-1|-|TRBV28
CASSAAGQRGNEQFF
TGTGCCAGCAGCGCGGCGGGGCAAAGGGGCAATGAGCAGTTCTTC
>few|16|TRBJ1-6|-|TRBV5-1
CASSLVAGVTNSPLHF
TGCGCCAGCAGCTTGGTTGCAGGGGTTACGAATTCACCCCTCCACTTT
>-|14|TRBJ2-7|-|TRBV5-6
CASSSGIPFYEQYF
TGTGCCAGCAGCTCCGGGATCCCCTTCTACGAGCAGTACTTC
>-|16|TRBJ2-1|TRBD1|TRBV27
CASSLTDRGFYNEQFF
TGTGCCAGCAGTCTGACTGACAGGGGTTTTTACAATGAGCAGTTCTTC
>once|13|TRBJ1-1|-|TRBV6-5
CASSFRRDTEAFF
TGTGCCAGCAGTTTCCGGAGGGACACTGAAGCTTTCTTT
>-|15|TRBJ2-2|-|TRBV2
CASNGRGSNTGELFF
TGTGCCAGCAACGGAAGGGGTTCGAACACCGGGGAGCTGTTTTTT
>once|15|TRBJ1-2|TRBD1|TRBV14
CASSQLDRATYGYTF
TGTGCCAGCAGCCAACTGGACAGGGCGACCTATGGCTACACCTTC
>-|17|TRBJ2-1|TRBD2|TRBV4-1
CASSQIFGGRDSPEQFF
TGCGCCAGCAGCCAAATTTTCGGCGGGAGGGATTCGCCTGAGCAGTTCTTC
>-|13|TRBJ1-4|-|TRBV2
CASSEATGSILFF
TGTGCCAGCAGTGAAGCGACTGGGAGTATACTGTTTTTT
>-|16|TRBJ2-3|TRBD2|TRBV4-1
CASSRSGRGPTDTQYF
TGCGCCAGCAGCCGGAGCGGGAGAGGGCCGACAGATACGCAGTATTTT
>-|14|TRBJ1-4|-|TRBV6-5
CASSYLGGEEKLFF
TGTGCCAGCAGTTACTTGGGGGGGGAGGAAAAACTGTTTTTT
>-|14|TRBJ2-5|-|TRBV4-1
CASSPGDYQETQYF
TGCGCCAGCAGCCCCGGGGACTACCAAGAGACCCAGTACTTC
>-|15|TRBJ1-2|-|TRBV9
CASSVGAGRGYGYTF
TGTGCCAGCAGCGTAGGGGCAGGGAGGGGCTATGGCTACACCTTC
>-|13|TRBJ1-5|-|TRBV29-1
CSVGDRNNQPQHF
TGCAGCGTGGGCGACAGGAACAATCAGCCCCAGCATTTT
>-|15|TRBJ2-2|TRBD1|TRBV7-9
CASSLGDSNTGELFF
TGTGCCAGCAGCCTAGGGGACAGCAACACCGGGGAGCTGTTTTTT
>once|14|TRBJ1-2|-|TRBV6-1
CASSEDWGVNGYTF
TGTGCCAGCAGTGAAGACTGGGGGGTGAATGGCTACACCTTC
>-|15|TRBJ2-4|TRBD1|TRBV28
CASSLGQVPKNIQYF
TGTGCCAGCAGTTTGGGACAGGTTCCCAAAAACATTCAGTACTTC
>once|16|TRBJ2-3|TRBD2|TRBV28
CASSRIAGPEADTQYF
TGTGCCAGCAGCCGAATAGCGGGACCGGAAGCAGATACGCAGTATTTT
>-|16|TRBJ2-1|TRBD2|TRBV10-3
CAISGTSSLTYNEQFF
TGTGCCATCAGTGGGACTAGCTCCCTAACCTACAATGAGCAGTTCTTC
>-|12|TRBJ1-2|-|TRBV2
CASRVAEGGYTF
TGTGCCAGCAGGGTGGCGGAGGGTGGCTACACCTTC
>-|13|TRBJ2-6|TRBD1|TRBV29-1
CSVGTAGANVLTF
TGCAGCGTGGGGACAGCTGGGGCCAACGTCCTGACTTTC
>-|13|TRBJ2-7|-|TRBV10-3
CAIMGQGSYEQYF
TGTGCCATCATGGGGCAGGGCTCCTACGAGCAGTACTTC
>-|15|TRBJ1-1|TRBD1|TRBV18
CASSPGTGGNTEAFF
TGTGCCAGCTCACCGGGGACAGGGGGGAACACTGAAGCTTTCTTT
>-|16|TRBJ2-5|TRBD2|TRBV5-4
CASSSALGLAGVAQYF
TGTGCCAGCAGCTCAGCCCTCGGACTAGCGGGGGTGGCCCAGTACTTC
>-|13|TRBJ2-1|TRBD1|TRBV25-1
CASSPTGGVEQFF
TGTGCCAGCAGCCCCACAGGGGGCGTGGAGCAGTTCTTC